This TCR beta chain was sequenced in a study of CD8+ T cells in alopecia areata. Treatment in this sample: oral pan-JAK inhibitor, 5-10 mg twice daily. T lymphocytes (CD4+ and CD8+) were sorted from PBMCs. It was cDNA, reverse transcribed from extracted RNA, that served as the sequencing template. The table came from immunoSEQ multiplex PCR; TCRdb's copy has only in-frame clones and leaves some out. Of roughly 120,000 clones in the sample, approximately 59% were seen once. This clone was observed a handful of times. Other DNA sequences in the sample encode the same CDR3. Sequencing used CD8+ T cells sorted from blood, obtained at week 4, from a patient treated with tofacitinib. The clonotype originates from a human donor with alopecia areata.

The CDR3 reads CSVGQGPEAFF. The CDR3 coding sequence is TGCAGCGTTGGACAGGGCCCTGAAGCTTTCTTT. The chain joins TRBV29-1 to TRBJ1-1; TRBD1 matches 7 bases. With 4 bases clipped from V and 6 bases from J, the junction kept 2 bases outside the gene matches. The CDR3 has 11 residues. The germline gives CDR1 SQVTM, CDR2 ANQGSEA.